This paragraph covers one T cell receptor (beta chain) sequence. Method: immunoSEQ multiplex PCR; TCRdb's copy keeps in-frame clones and lacks some. In the table there are some 110,000 clones, less than 90% of which are singletons. Germline V gene data show CDR1 as MNHNY and CDR2 as SVGAGI (reference sequence). The CDR3 extends over 16 amino acids. V lost 4 bases to trimming and J lost 7 bases; unmatched junction nucleotides: 11. The data originate from a study of cytomegalovirus exposure and HLA in healthy donors. The clonotype originates from a woman aged 18-29 years in good health and CMV-seropositive. The rearrangement links TRBV6-6 to TRBJ2-2; the match to TRBD1 covers 8 bases. Material: PBMCs. The CDR3 DNA is TGTGCCAGCAGTTCCTCGGGACAGGAGCTTATCGGGGAGCTGTTTTTT. Translation gives CASSSSGQELIGELFF.